This T cell receptor (beta chain) came from a study of T cell repertoires in cytomegalovirus infection. A few counts support this clonotype. Compared with germline, one end of the junction differs, possibly owing to a read error. MiXCR was run by TCRdb on the reads, yielding one entry per CDR3 protein. Of 150,000 to 200,000 distinct CDR3 sequences detected, over 15% appear once; the ten largest clones hold approximately 19%. The CDR3 covers 12 residues. Germline assignment: CDR1 LGHDT and CDR2 YNNKEL (reference sequence). This receptor was identified in a human donor in good health (CMV status not recorded). Some clones in this sample may be carry-over from other donors' samples. Sequencing was performed on CD8+ T cells from PBMCs. This rearrangement joins TRBV3-1 to TRBJ2-1, with D hard to call. The DNA for the CDR3 is TGTGCCAGCAGCCAAGAGACAACTTCGGACGTCTTC. Protein product: CASSQETTSDVF.